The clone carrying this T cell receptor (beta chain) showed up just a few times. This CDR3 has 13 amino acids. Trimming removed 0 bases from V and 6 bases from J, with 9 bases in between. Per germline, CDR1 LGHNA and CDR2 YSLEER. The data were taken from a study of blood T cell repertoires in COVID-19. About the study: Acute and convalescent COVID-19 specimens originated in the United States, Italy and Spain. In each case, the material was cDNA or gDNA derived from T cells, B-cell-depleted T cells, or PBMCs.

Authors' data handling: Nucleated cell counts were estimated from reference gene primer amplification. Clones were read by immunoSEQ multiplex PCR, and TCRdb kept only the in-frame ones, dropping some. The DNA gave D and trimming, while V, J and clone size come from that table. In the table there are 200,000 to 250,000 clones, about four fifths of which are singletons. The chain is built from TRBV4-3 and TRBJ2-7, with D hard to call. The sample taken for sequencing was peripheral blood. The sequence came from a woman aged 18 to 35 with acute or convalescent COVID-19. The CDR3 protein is CASSQEISGEQYF. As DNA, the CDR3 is TGCGCCAGCAGCCAAGAAATCTCGGGCGAGCAGTACTTC.